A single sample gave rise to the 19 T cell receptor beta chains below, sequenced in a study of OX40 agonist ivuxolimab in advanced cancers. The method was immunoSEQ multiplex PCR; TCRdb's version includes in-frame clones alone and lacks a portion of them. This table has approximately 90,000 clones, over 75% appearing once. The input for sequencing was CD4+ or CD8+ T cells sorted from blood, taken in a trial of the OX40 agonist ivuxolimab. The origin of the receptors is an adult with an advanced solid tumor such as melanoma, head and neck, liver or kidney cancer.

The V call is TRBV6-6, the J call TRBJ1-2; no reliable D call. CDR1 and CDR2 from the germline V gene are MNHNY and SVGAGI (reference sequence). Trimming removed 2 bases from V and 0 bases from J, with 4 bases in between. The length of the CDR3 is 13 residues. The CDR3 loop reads CASSYAANYGYTF. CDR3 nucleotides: TGTGCCAGCAGTTACGCAGCTAACTATGGCTACACCTTC.

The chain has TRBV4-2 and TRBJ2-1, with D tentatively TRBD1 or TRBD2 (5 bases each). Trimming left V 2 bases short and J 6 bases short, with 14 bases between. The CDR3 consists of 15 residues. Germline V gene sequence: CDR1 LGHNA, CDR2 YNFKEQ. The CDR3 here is CASSQQGPVSNEQFF. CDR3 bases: TGTGCCAGCAGCCAACAGGGACCGGTGAGCAATGAGCAGTTCTTC.

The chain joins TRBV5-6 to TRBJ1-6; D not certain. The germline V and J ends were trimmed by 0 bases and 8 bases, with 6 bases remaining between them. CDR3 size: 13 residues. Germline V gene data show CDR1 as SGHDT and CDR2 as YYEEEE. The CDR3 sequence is CASSLVRDSPLHF. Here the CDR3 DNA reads TGTGCCAGCAGCTTGGTACGGGATTCACCCCTCCACTTT.

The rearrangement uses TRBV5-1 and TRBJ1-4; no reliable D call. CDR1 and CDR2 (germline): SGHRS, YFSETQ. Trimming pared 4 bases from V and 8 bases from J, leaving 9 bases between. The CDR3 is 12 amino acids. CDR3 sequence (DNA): TGCGCCAGCAGCCTTGGAGGAGAAAAACTGTTTTTT. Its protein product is CASSLGGEKLFF.

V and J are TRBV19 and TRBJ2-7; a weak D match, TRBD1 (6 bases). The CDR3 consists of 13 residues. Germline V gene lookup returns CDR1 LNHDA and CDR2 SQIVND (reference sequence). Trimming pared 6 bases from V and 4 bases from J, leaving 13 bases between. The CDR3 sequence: CASSRGQRYEQYF. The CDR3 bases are TGTGCCAGTAGCCGAGGACAGAGGTACGAGCAGTACTTC. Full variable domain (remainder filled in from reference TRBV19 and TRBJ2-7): DGGITQSPKYLFRKEGQNVTLSCEQNLNHDAMYWYRQDPGQGLRLIYYSQIVNDFQKGDIAEGYSVSREKKESFPLTVTSAQKNPTAFYLCASSRGQRYEQYFGPGTRLTVT.

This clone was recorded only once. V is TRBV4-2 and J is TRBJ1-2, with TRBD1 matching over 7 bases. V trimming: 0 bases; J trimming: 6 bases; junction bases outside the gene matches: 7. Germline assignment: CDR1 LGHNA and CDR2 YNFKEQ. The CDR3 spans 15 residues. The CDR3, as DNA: TGTGCCAGCAGCCAAGATGACAGGGAAGGAGATGGCTACACCTTC. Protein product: CASSQDDREGDGYTF.

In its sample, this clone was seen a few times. Here the CDR3 reads CASSWGQNQPQHF. CDR3 nucleotide sequence: TGTGCCAGCAGCTGGGGACAGAATCAGCCCCAGCATTTT. The V and J genes are TRBV5-6 and TRBJ1-5, with 7 bases identical to TRBD1. CDR1 SGHDT and CDR2 YYEEEE come from the germline V gene. The CDR3 consists of 13 residues. Trimming at V came to 3 bases and at J to 4 bases, leaving 1 base not matched to a gene.

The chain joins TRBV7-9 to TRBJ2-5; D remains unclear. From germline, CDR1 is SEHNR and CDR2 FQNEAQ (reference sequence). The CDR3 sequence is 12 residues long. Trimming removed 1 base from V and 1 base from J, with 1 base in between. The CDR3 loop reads CASSLVQETQYF. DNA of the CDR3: TGTGCCAGCAGCTTAGTCCAAGAGACCCAGTACTTC.

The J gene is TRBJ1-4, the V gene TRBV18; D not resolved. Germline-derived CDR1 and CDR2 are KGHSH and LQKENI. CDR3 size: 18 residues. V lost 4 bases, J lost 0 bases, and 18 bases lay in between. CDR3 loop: CASSLAQSSIATNEKLFF. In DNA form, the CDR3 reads TGTGCCAGCTCACTGGCACAGAGCTCAATTGCAACTAATGAAAAACTGTTTTTT.

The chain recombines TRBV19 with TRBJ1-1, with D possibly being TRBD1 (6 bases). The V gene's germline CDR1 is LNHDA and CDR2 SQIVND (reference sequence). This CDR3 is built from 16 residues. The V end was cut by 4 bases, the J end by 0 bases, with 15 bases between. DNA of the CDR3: TGTGCCAGTAGTAGGCAACTACAGGGATTGAACACTGAAGCTTTCTTT. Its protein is CASSRQLQGLNTEAFF.

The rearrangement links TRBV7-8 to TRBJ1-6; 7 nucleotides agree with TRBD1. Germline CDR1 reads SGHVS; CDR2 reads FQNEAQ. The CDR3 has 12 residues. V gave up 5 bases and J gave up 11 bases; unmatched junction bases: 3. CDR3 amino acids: CASSPGGPPLHF. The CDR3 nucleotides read TGTGCCAGCAGCCCAGGGGGTCCACCCCTCCACTTT.

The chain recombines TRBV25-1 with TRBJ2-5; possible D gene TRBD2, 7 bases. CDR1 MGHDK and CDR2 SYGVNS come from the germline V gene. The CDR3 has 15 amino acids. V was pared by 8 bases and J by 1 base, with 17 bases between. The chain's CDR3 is CASAWRGGGQETQYF. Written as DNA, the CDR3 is TGTGCCAGCGCCTGGAGGGGGGGAGGCCAAGAGACCCAGTACTTC.

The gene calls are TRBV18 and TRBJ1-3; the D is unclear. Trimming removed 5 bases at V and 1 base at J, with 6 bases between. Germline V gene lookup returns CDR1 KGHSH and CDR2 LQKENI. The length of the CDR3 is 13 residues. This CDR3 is CASSDGSGNTIYF. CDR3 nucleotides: TGTGCCAGCTCAGATGGGTCTGGAAACACCATATATTTT. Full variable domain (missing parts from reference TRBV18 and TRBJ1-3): NAGVMQNPRHLVRRRGQEARLRCSPMKGHSHVYWYRQLPEEGLKFMVYLQKENIIDESGMPKERFSAEFPKEGPSILRIQQVVRGDSAAYFCASSDGSGNTIYFGEGSWLTVV.

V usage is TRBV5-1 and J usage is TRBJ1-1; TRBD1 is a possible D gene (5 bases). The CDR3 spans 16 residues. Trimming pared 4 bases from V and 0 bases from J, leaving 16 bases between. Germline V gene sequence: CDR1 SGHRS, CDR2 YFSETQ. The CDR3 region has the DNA TGCGCCAGCAGCCCGAGGCAGGGCCCTATGAACACTGAAGCTTTCTTT. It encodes CASSPRQGPMNTEAFF.

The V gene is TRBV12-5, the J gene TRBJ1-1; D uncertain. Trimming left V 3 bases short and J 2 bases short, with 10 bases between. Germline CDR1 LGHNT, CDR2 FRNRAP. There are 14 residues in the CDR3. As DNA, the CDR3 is TGTGCTAGTGGTTTAATATCGGACAACACTGAAGCTTTCTTT. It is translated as CASGLISDNTEAFF. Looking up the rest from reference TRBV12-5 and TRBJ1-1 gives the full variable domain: DARVTQTPRHKVTEMGQEVTMRCQPILGHNTVFWYRQTMMQGLELLAYFRNRAPLDDSGMPKDRFSAEMPDATLATLKIQPSEPRDSAVYFCASGLISDNTEAFFGQGTRLTVV.

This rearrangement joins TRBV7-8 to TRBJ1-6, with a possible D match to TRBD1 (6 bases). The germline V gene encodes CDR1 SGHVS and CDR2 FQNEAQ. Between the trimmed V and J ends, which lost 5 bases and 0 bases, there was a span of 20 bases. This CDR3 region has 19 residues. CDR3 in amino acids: CASSKGGLTTSSYNSPLHF. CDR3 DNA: TGTGCCAGCAGCAAAGGGGGGCTGACTACTAGCTCCTATAATTCACCCCTCCACTTT.

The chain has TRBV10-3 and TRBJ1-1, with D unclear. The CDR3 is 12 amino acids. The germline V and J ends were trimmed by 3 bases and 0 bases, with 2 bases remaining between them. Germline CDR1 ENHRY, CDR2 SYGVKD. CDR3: CAISDVNTEAFF. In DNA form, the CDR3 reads TGTGCCATCAGTGATGTGAACACTGAAGCTTTCTTT.

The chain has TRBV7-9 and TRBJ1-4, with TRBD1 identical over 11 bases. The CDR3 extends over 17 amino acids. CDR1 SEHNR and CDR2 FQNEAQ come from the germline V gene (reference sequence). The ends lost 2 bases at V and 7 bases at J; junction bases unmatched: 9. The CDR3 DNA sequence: TGTGCCAGCAGCTTATCAGGACAGGGGGCGAGGGCTGAAAAACTGTTTTTT. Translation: CASSLSGQGARAEKLFF.

CDR3 in amino acids: CASSFVGLNEQYF. The CDR3 DNA reads as TGTGCCAGCAGCTTTGTGGGTCTGAACGAGCAGTACTTC. The chain carries TRBV7-2 and TRBJ2-7; no reliable D call. The CDR3 runs to 13 residues. Germline-derived CDR1 and CDR2 are SGHTA and FQGNSA. The ends were cut back, 3 bases at V and 5 bases at J, with 11 bases in the middle.